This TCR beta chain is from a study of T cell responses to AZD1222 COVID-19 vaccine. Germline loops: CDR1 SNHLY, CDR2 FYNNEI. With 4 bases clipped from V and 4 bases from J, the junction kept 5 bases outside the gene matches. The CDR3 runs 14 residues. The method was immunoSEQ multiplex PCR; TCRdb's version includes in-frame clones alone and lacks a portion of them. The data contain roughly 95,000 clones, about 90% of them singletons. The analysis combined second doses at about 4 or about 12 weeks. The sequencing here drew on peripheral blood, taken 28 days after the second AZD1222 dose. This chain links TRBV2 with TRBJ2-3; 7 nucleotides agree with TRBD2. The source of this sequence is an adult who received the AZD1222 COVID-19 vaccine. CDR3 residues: CASSVGGIADTQYF. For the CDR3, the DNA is TGTGCCAGCAGTGTGGGGGGGATCGCAGATACGCAGTATTTT.